This is a list of T cell receptor beta chains from one sample in a study of T cell responses to AZD1222 COVID-19 vaccine. Profiled with immunoSEQ multiplex PCR; TCRdb holds only in-frame clones, not every one. The sample lists about 100,000 clones, less than 90% seen once, with approximately 15% in the top ten. Sequencing was performed on peripheral blood, taken on day 0 of AZD1222 vaccination. These receptors were taken from an adult in good health. Both conserved end residues are part of each CDR3. A D gene is named only where the DNA matches it firmly. Only some rows state a clone size, as once, few, many or a class for expanded clones.

J gene	V gene	D gene	clone size	CDR3 protein	CDR3 DNA
TRBJ1-2	TRBV5-6	-	few	CASNPLRTQFGYTF	TGTGCCAGCAACCCTCTACGAACCCAGTTTGGCTACACCTTC
TRBJ2-5	TRBV3-1/TRBV3-2	TRBD1	-	CASSPASGQGTETQYF	TGTGCCAGCAGCCCGGCCTCGGGACAGGGGACGGAGACCCAGTACTTC
TRBJ2-5	TRBV6-2/TRBV6-3	-	few	CASSSIGQTNQETQYF	TGTGCCAGCAGTTCGATAGGACAGACAAACCAAGAGACCCAGTACTTC
TRBJ2-1	TRBV11-2	-	-	CASSHPGAEQFF	TGTGCCAGCAGCCATCCAGGGGCTGAGCAGTTCTTC
TRBJ2-2	TRBV4-3	TRBD1	-	CASSQVLGTDTGELFF	TGCGCCAGCAGCCAAGTATTAGGGACAGACACCGGGGAGCTGTTTTTT
TRBJ2-7	TRBV6-1	-	-	CASSEPSRRGRDSYEQYF	TGTGCCAGCAGTGAACCGTCAAGGAGGGGCAGAGATTCCTACGAGCAGTACTTC
TRBJ2-2	TRBV13	-	medium-sized	CASSVGRSWNTGELFF	TGTGCCAGCAGCGTGGGGAGGTCGTGGAACACCGGGGAGCTGTTTTTT
TRBJ2-1	TRBV28	TRBD1	once	CASAGTGVYNEQFF	TGTGCCAGCGCTGGGACAGGGGTTTACAATGAGCAGTTCTTC
TRBJ2-3	TRBV15	TRBD2	-	CATSRGLAGGWADTQYF	TGTGCCACCAGCAGAGGGCTAGCGGGGGGATGGGCAGATACGCAGTATTTT
TRBJ1-1	TRBV4-1	-	-	CASSQDVRAGAGTEAFF	TGCGCCAGCAGCCAAGACGTTCGGGCAGGGGCTGGCACTGAAGCTTTCTTT
TRBJ1-6	TRBV5-1	-	-	CASSLGAPANSPLHF	TGCGCCAGCAGCTTGGGGGCCCCAGCTAATTCACCCCTCCACTTT
TRBJ1-6	TRBV5-4	-	-	CASSYPGDNSPLHF	TGTGCCAGCAGCTACCCAGGGGATAATTCACCCCTCCACTTT
TRBJ2-1	TRBV19	-	-	CASSIYNEQFF	TGTGCCAGTAGTATTTACAATGAGCAGTTCTTC
TRBJ1-2	TRBV5-5	TRBD1	-	CASSWRSGGIYGYTF	TGTGCCAGCAGCTGGAGGTCAGGGGGCATCTATGGCTACACCTTC
TRBJ2-6	TRBV7-7	-	-	CASSPGAHSGANVLTF	TGTGCCAGCAGCCCCGGGGCACACTCTGGGGCCAACGTCCTGACTTTC
TRBJ1-4	TRBV15	-	-	CATSRDRDRSEKLFF	TGTGCCACCAGCAGAGATCGGGACCGTAGTGAAAAACTGTTTTTT
TRBJ2-1	TRBV19	-	-	CASRSNANKYNEQFF	TGTGCCAGTAGGTCCAATGCGAATAAGTACAATGAGCAGTTCTTC
TRBJ2-1	TRBV7-9	TRBD2	-	CASSLEGGSNRVF	TGTGCCAGCAGCTTAGAGGGAGGGTCGAATCGGGTCTTC
TRBJ1-2	TRBV3-1/TRBV3-2	-	-	CASSQGGEGFGYTF	TGTGCCAGCAGCCAAGGTGGAGAAGGGTTTGGCTACACCTTC
TRBJ2-1	TRBV7-2	TRBD2	-	CASSFDRGGSYNEQFF	TGTGCCAGCAGCTTCGACCGGGGGGGCTCCTACAATGAGCAGTTCTTC
TRBJ1-1	TRBV5-4	-	-	CASSLDSLNTEAFF	TGTGCCAGCAGCTTGGACAGCTTGAACACTGAAGCTTTCTTT
TRBJ2-3	TRBV7-7	TRBD2	-	CASSFSGGPETQYF	TGTGCCAGCAGCTTCAGCGGGGGCCCCGAGACGCAGTATTTT
TRBJ1-4	TRBV19	-	few	CASSIGRATNEKLFF	TGTGCCAGTAGTATTGGCAGGGCGACTAATGAAAAACTGTTTTTT